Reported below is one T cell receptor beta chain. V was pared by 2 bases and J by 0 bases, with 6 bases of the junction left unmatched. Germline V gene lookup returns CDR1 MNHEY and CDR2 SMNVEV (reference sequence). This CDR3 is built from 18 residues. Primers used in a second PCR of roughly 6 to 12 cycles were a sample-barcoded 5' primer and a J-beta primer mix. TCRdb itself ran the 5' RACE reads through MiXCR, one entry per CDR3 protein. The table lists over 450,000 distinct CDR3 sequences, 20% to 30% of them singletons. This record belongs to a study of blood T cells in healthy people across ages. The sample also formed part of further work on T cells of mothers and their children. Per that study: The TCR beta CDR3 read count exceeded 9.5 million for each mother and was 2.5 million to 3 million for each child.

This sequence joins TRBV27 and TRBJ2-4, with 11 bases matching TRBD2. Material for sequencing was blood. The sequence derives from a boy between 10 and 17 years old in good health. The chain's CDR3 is CASSLNGLAGGAKNIQYF. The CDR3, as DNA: TGTGCCAGCAGTTTAAATGGTCTAGCGGGGGGAGCCAAAAACATTCAGTACTTC.